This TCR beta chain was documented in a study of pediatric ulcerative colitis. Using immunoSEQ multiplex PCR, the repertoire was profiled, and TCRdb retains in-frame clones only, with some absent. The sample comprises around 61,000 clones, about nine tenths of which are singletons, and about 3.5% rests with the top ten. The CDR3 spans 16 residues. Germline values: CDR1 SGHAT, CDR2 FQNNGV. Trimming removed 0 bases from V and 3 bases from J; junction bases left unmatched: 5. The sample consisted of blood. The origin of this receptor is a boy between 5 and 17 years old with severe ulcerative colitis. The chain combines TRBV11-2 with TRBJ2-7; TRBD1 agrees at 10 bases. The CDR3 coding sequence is TGTGCCAGCAGCTTAGATCTTGGGACAGGGGTCTACGAGCAGTACTTC. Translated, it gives CASSLDLGTGVYEQYF.